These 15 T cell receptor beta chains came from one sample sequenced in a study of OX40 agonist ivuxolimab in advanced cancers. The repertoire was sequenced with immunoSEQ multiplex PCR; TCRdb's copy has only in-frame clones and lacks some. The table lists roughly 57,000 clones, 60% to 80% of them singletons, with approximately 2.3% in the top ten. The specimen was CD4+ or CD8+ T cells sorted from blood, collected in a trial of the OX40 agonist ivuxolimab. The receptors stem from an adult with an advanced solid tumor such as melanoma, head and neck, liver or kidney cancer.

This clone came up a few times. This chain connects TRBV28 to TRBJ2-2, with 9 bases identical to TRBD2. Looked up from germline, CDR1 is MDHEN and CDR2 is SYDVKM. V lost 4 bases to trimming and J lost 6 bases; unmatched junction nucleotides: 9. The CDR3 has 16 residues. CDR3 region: CASSWAGGPSPGELFF. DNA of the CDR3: TGTGCCAGCAGTTGGGCGGGAGGGCCTTCCCCCGGGGAGCTGTTTTTT.

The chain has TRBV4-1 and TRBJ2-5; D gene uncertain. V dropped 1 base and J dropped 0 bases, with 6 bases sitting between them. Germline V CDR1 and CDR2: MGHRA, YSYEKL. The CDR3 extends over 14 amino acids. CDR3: CASSQGNYQETQYF. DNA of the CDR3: TGCGCCAGCAGCCAAGGGAACTACCAAGAGACCCAGTACTTC.

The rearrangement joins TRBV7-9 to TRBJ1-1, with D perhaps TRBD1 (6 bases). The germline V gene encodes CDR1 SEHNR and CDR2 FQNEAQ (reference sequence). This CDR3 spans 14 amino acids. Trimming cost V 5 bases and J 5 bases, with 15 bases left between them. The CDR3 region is CASSPNRAWTEAFF. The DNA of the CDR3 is TGTGCCAGCAGCCCAAACAGGGCTTGGACTGAAGCTTTCTTT.

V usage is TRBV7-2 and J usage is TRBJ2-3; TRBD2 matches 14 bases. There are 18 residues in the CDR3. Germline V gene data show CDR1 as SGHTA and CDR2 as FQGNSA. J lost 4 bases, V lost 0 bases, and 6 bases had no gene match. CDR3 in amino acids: CASSLAGLAGVTPDTQYF. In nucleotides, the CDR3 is TGTGCCAGCAGCTTAGCGGGACTAGCGGGAGTCACCCCAGATACGCAGTATTTT.

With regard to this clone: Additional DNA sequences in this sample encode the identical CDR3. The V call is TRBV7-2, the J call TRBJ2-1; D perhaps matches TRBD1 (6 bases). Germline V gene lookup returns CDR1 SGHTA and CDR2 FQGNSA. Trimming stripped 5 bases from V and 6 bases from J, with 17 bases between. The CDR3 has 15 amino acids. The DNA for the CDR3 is TGTGCCAGCAGCCCCCAGGGGTTTCAAGGCAATGAGCAGTTCTTC. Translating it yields CASSPQGFQGNEQFF.

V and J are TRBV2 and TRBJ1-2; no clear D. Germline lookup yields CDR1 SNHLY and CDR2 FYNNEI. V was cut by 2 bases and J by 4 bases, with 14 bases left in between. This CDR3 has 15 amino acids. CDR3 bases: TGTGCCAGCAGTGAAAATGGTTGGGTTATCTATGGCTACACCTTC. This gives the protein CASSENGWVIYGYTF.

The CDR3 sequence is CASSFTGDSYEQYF. The DNA of the CDR3 is TGCGCCAGCAGCTTTACAGGCGACTCCTACGAGCAGTACTTC. The genes are TRBV5-1 and TRBJ2-7; possibly TRBD1 for D (5 bases). The germline V and J ends were trimmed by 2 bases and 0 bases, with 9 bases remaining between them. The germline V gene has CDR1 SGHRS and CDR2 YFSETQ. CDR3 length equals 14 residues. Using reference TRBV5-1 and TRBJ2-7 for the parts outside the CDR3, the full variable domain is KAGVTQTPRYLIKTRGQQVTLSCSPISGHRSVSWYQQTPGQGLQFLFEYFSETQRNKGNFPGRFSGRQFSNSRSEMNVSTLELGDSALYLCASSFTGDSYEQYFGPGTRLTVT.

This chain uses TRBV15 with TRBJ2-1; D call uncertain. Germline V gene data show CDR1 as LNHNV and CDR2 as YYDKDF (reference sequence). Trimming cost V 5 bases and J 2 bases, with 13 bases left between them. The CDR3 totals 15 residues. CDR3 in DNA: TGTGCCACCAGCCAAACAAGGGCCCCCTACAATGAGCAGTTCTTC. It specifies CATSQTRAPYNEQFF. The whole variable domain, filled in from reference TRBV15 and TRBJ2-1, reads DAMVIQNPRYQVTQFGKPVTLSCSQTLNHNVMYWYQQKSSQAPKLLFHYYDKDFNNEADTPDNFQSRRPNTSFCFLDIRSPGLGDTAMYLCATSQTRAPYNEQFFGPGTRLTVL.

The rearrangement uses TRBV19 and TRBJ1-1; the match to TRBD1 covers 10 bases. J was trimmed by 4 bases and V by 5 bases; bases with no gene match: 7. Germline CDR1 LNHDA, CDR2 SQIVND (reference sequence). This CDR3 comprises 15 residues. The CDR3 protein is CASSRSDRGLTEAFF. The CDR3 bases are TGTGCCAGTAGTCGGTCTGACAGGGGGCTCACTGAAGCTTTCTTT.

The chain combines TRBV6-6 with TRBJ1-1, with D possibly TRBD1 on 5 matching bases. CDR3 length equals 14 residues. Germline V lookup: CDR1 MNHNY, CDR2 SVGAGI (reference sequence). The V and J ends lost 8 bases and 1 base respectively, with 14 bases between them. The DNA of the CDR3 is TGTGCCAGCGTCGGAGCGGGGGGGAACACTGAAGCTTTCTTT. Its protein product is CASVGAGGNTEAFF.

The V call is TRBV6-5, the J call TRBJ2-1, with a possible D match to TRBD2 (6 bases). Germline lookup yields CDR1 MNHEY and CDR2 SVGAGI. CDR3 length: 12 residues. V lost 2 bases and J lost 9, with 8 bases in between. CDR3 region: CASSYPEGEQFF. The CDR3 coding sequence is TGTGCCAGCAGTTACCCGGAGGGTGAGCAGTTCTTC.

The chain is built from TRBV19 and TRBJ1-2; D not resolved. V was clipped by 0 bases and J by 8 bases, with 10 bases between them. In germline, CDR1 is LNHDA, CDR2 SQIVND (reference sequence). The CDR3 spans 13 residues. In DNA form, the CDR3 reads TGTGCCAGTAGTATAGATGATTCCGGCGGCTACACCTTC. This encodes CASSIDDSGGYTF.

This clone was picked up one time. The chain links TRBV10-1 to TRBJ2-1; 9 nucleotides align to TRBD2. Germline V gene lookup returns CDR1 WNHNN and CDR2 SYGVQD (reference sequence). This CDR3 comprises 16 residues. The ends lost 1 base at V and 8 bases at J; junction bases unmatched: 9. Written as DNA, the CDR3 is TGCGCCAGCAGTGAGTTTGGTAGCGGGAGTTCCTATGAGCAGTTCTTC. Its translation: CASSEFGSGSSYEQFF.

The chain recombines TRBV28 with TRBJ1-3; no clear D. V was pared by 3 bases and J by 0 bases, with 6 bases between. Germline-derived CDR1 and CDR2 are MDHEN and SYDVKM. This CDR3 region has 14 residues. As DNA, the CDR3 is TGTGCCAGCAGTTTTGTAAACTCTGGAAACACCATATATTTT. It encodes CASSFVNSGNTIYF. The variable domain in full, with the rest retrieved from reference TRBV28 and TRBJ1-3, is DVKVTQSSRYLVKRTGEKVFLECVQDMDHENMFWYRQDPGLGLRLIYFSYDVKMKEKGDIPEGYSVSREKKERFSLILESASTNQTSMYLCASSFVNSGNTIYFGEGSWLTVV.

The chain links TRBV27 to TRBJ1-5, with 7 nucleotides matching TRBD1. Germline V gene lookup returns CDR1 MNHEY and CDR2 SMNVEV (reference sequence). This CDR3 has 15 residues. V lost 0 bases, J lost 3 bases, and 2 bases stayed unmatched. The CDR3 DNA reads TGTGCCAGCAGTTTATCGACAGGGTACAATCAGCCCCAGCATTTT. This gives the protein CASSLSTGYNQPQHF.